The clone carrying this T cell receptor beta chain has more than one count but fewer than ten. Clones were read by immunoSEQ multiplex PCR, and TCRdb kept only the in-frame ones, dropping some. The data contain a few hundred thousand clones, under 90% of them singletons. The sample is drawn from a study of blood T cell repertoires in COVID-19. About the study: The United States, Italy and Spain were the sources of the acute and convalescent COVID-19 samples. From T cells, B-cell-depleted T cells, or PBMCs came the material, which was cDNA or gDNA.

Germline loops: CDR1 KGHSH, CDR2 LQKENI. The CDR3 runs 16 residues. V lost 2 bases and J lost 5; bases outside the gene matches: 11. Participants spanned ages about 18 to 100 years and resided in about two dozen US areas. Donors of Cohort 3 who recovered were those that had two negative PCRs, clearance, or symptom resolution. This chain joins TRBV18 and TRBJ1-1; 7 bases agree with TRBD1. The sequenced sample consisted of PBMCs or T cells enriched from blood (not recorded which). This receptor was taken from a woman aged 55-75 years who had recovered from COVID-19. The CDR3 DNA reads TGTGCCAGCTCACCAAACCGGGACAGTGTATTTACTGAAGCTTTCTTT. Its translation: CASSPNRDSVFTEAFF.